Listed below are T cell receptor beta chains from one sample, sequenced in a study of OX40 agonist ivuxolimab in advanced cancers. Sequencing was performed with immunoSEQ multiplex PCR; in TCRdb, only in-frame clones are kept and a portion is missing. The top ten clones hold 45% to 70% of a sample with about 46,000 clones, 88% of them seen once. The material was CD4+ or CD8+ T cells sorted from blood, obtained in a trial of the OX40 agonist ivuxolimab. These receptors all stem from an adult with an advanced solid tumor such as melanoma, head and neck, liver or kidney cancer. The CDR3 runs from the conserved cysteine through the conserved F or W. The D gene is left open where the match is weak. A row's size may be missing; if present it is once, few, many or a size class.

DNA: TGTGCCACCAGCACTTTGAAGGTCCAAGAGACCCAGTACTTC
CDR3: CATSTLKVQETQYF
D: NA
size: NA
J: TRBJ2-5
length: 14
V: TRBV15

DNA: TGTGCCAGCAGCGCTGCCTCGACTGGGTTGCGGGGCTACACCTTC
CDR3: CASSAASTGLRGYTF
D: NA
size: NA
J: TRBJ1-2
length: 15
V: TRBV13

DNA: TGTGCCAGCAGCTTGGGGAATCAAGAGACCCAGTACTTC
CDR3: CASSLGNQETQYF
D: NA
size: NA
J: TRBJ2-5
length: 13
V: TRBV5-6

DNA: TGTGCCAGCAGTGAAGGGATTTGGGACAGGGGGCTCTATGGCTACACCTTC
CDR3: CASSEGIWDRGLYGYTF
D: TRBD1
size: NA
J: TRBJ1-2
length: 17
V: TRBV6-1

DNA: TGTGCCAGCAGCTTTGTTGGGACCGGATACAATGAGCAGTTCTTC
CDR3: CASSFVGTGYNEQFF
D: NA
size: NA
J: TRBJ2-1
length: 15
V: TRBV7-2

DNA: TGTGCCAGCAGCTTGGGACAGGGGGTCTCCTACGAGCAGTACTTC
CDR3: CASSLGQGVSYEQYF
D: TRBD1
size: NA
J: TRBJ2-7
length: 15
V: TRBV11-3

DNA: TGTGCCAGCAGTTTCCTCAGGGAAGGTACGCAGTATTTT
CDR3: CASSFLREGTQYF
D: NA
size: NA
J: TRBJ2-3
length: 13
V: TRBV6-5

DNA: TGTGCCAGCAGTTTAGCTACGGTCGAAAGAGGAGCTTTCTTT
CDR3: CASSLATVERGAFF
D: NA
size: NA
J: TRBJ1-1
length: 14
V: TRBV28

DNA: TGTGCCAGCGGGGCGGAGGCCTACGAGCAGTACTTC
CDR3: CASGAEAYEQYF
D: NA
size: NA
J: TRBJ2-7
length: 12
V: TRBV28

DNA: TGCGCCAGCAGCCTTGGGACAGGGTTCGATGAGCAGTTCTTC
CDR3: CASSLGTGFDEQFF
D: TRBD1
size: NA
J: TRBJ2-1
length: 14
V: TRBV4-1

DNA: TGTGCCAGTAGTATTTCAACTAATGAAAAACTGTTTTTT
CDR3: CASSISTNEKLFF
D: NA
size: once
J: TRBJ1-4
length: 13
V: TRBV19

DNA: TGTGCCAGCAGCTTAGCGGTGCAGGAAGCTACCTATGTGGGCTACACCTTC
CDR3: CASSLAVQEATYVGYTF
D: NA
size: NA
J: TRBJ1-2
length: 17
V: TRBV7-2

DNA: TGTGCCAGCACCGTGAATCGGGAAACTGAAGCTTTCTTT
CDR3: CASTVNRETEAFF
D: NA
size: NA
J: TRBJ1-1
length: 13
V: TRBV7-2

DNA: TGTGCCACCAGCAGAGATAGACTGACGAACTATGGCTACACCTTC
CDR3: CATSRDRLTNYGYTF
D: NA
size: once
J: TRBJ1-2
length: 15
V: TRBV15

DNA: TGCGCCAGCAGCTCGGGACTAGCGGGAACGGGTAATACGCAGTATTTT
CDR3: CASSSGLAGTGNTQYF
D: TRBD2
size: NA
J: TRBJ2-3
length: 16
V: TRBV5-1

DNA: TGTGCCAGCAGTTACGGGGGAACAGGGAACACTGAAGCTTTCTTT
CDR3: CASSYGGTGNTEAFF
D: NA
size: NA
J: TRBJ1-1
length: 15
V: TRBV6-6

DNA: TGTGCCAGCAGCTTTCGGCTAGCGGGAGGGCGCGGAGAGACCCAGTACTTC
CDR3: CASSFRLAGGRGETQYF
D: TRBD2
size: NA
J: TRBJ2-5
length: 17
V: TRBV13

DNA: TGTGCCAGCTCACCTTACCCAGGGGACTTGTTTTTCTTT
CDR3: CASSPYPGDLFFF
D: NA
size: NA
J: TRBJ1-1
length: 13
V: TRBV18

DNA: TGCGCCAGCAGCTTGGGGGGTCATAATGAAAAACTGTTTTTT
CDR3: CASSLGGHNEKLFF
D: NA
size: NA
J: TRBJ1-4
length: 14
V: TRBV5-1

DNA: TGTGCCAGCAGCTCTTACCGGACAGGGGGACTCCGATCCTACGAGCAGTACTTC
CDR3: CASSSYRTGGLRSYEQYF
D: TRBD1
size: NA
J: TRBJ2-7
length: 18
V: TRBV5-8

DNA: TGTGCCAGCAGGCTATATCACTTTAGCAATCAGCCCCAGCATTTT
CDR3: CASRLYHFSNQPQHF
D: NA
size: NA
J: TRBJ1-5
length: 15
V: TRBV6-5

DNA: TGCGCCAGCAGGCAACCGGGACAGGGAGACTATGGCTACACCTTC
CDR3: CASRQPGQGDYGYTF
D: TRBD1
size: NA
J: TRBJ1-2
length: 15
V: TRBV4-1

DNA: TGCGCCAGCAGCCAAGAGGGCCAGGTCTCTGGAAACACCATATATTTT
CDR3: CASSQEGQVSGNTIYF
D: NA
size: NA
J: TRBJ1-3
length: 16
V: TRBV4-1

DNA: TGTGCCAGCAGCGTAGGGCCTATTAGCTCTGGAAACACCATATATTTT
CDR3: CASSVGPISSGNTIYF
D: NA
size: NA
J: TRBJ1-3
length: 16
V: TRBV9

DNA: TGTGCTACAGCGGGAGGGGTGACTAATGAAAAACTGTTTTTT
CDR3: CATAGGVTNEKLFF
D: NA
size: NA
J: TRBJ1-4
length: 14
V: TRBV6-6

DNA: TGCGCCAGCAGCCAAGGTGAGGGGAGGAACACCGGGGAGCTGTTTTTT
CDR3: CASSQGEGRNTGELFF
D: NA
size: NA
J: TRBJ2-2
length: 16
V: TRBV4-1

DNA: TGTGCCTGGAGTGCGGACGCAGGGAACTATGGCTACACCTTC
CDR3: CAWSADAGNYGYTF
D: NA
size: NA
J: TRBJ1-2
length: 14
V: TRBV30

DNA: TGTGCCATCAGCCTCCTAGGGAGCACAGATACGCAGTATTTT
CDR3: CAISLLGSTDTQYF
D: NA
size: NA
J: TRBJ2-3
length: 14
V: TRBV10-3

DNA: TGCAGCGTCTTACAGGGAGGGGGGTCCTACGAGCAGTACTTC
CDR3: CSVLQGGGSYEQYF
D: NA
size: once
J: TRBJ2-7
length: 14
V: TRBV29-1

DNA: TGTGCCAGCAGCCCGGGACTAGCGGGAGTGGATGAGCAGTTCTTC
CDR3: CASSPGLAGVDEQFF
D: TRBD2
size: NA
J: TRBJ2-1
length: 15
V: TRBV28

DNA: TGTGCCTGGAGTCACAATAGCAATCAGCCCCAGCATTTT
CDR3: CAWSHNSNQPQHF
D: NA
size: few
J: TRBJ1-5
length: 13
V: TRBV30

DNA: TGTGCCAGCAGTGAATTCAGGGGCTATGGCTACACCTTC
CDR3: CASSEFRGYGYTF
D: NA
size: NA
J: TRBJ1-2
length: 13
V: TRBV6-1

DNA: TGTGCCACCAGCCGGGACAGGGGCACCGGGGAGCTGTTTTTT
CDR3: CATSRDRGTGELFF
D: TRBD1
size: NA
J: TRBJ2-2
length: 14
V: TRBV10-3

DNA: TGCGCCAGCAGCGGTCAGGGTTCAGGGGAGACCCAGTACTTC
CDR3: CASSGQGSGETQYF
D: NA
size: NA
J: TRBJ2-5
length: 14
V: TRBV5-1

DNA: TGCAGCGCCTGGTTGGGGACAGGGTACGAGCAGTACTTC
CDR3: CSAWLGTGYEQYF
D: TRBD1
size: NA
J: TRBJ2-7
length: 13
V: TRBV29-1

DNA: TGTGCCAGCAGAGAGACAGGGGAGCTGTTTTTT
CDR3: CASRETGELFF
D: NA
size: NA
J: TRBJ2-2
length: 11
V: TRBV14

DNA: TGTGCCAGTAGTACGATCGGGACAGGGAGGAATGAGCAGTTCTTC
CDR3: CASSTIGTGRNEQFF
D: TRBD1
size: once
J: TRBJ2-1
length: 15
V: TRBV19

DNA: TGTGCCAGCAGCGTCGGGACTAGCGGGACCTACGAGCAGTACTTC
CDR3: CASSVGTSGTYEQYF
D: TRBD2
size: NA
J: TRBJ2-7
length: 15
V: TRBV9

DNA: TGTGCCAGCAGCTTATTCAACTCGCAGGGGACCAACACCCAGTACTTC
CDR3: CASSLFNSQGTNTQYF
D: NA
size: NA
J: TRBJ2-5
length: 16
V: TRBV7-8

DNA: TGTGCCAGCAGCTTAGACGCGGGCTATGGCTACACCTTC
CDR3: CASSLDAGYGYTF
D: NA
size: NA
J: TRBJ1-2
length: 13
V: TRBV7-9

DNA: TGTGCCAGTAGTAGACTAGCGGGCTACGAGCAGTACTTC
CDR3: CASSRLAGYEQYF
D: TRBD2
size: NA
J: TRBJ2-7
length: 13
V: TRBV19

DNA: TGTGCCGTAGGACAGGGTTATGATGGCTACACCTTC
CDR3: CAVGQGYDGYTF
D: TRBD1
size: NA
J: TRBJ1-2
length: 12
V: TRBV6-1